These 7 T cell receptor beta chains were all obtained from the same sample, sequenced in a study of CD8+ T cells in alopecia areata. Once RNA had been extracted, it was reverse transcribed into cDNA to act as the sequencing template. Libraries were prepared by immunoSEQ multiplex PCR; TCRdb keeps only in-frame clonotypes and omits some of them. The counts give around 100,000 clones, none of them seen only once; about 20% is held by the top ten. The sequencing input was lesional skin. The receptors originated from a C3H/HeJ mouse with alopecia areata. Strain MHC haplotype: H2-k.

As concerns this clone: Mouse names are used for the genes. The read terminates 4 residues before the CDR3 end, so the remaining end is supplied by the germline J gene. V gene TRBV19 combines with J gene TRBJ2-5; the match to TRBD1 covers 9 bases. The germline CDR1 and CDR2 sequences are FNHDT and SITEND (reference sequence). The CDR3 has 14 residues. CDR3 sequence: CASSAGTGLDTQYF. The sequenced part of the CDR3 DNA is TGTGCCAGCAGCGCCGGGACAGGGTTAGAC.

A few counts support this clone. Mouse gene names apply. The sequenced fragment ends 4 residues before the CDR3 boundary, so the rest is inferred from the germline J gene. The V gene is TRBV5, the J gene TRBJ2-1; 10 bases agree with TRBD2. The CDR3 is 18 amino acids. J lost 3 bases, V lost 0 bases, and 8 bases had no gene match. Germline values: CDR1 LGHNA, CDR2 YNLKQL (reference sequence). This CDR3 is CASSQDFWGGDSYAEQFF. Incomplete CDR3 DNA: TGTGCCAGCAGCCAAGATTTCTGGGGGGGCGATAGCTATGCT.

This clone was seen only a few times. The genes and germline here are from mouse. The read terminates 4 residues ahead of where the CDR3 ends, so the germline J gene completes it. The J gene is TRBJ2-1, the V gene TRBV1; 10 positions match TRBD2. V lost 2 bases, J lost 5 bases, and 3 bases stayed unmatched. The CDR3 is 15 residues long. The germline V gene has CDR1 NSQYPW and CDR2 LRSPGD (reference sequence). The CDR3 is CTCSARTGGNAEQFF. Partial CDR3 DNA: TGCACCTGCAGTGCAAGGACTGGGGGTAATGCT. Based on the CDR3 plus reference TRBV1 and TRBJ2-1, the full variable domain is VTLLEQNPRWRLVPRGQAVNLRCILKNSQYPWMSWYQQDLQKQLQWLFTLRSPGDKEVKSLPGADYLATRVTDTELRLQVANMSQGRTLYCTCSARTGGNAEQFFGPGTRLTVL.

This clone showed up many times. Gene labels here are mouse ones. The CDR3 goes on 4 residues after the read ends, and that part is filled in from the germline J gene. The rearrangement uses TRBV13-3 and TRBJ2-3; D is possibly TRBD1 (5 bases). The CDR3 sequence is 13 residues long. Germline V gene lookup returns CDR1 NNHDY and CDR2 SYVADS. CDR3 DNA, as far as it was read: TGTGCCAGCAGTGTCAGGGAGGAAGAA. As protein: CASSVREEE. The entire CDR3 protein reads CASSVREEETLYF.

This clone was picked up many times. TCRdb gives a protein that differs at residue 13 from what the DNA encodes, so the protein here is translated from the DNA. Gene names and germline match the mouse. The DNA read from the CDR3 is TGTGCCAGCAGTGCCGGGACAAAAAATTCTGGAAATACG. Amino acid sequence: CASSAGTKNSGNT. The complete CDR3 protein is CASSAGTKNSGNTLYF. The V gene is TRBV13-3, the J gene TRBJ1-3; D possibly corresponds to TRBD1 (6 bases). The read finishes 3 residues shy of the CDR3 end, and the germline J gene is used to complete it. V was pared by 3 bases and J by 0 bases, with 13 bases between. Germline CDR1 is NNHDY and CDR2 is SYVADS. CDR3 length equals 16 residues.

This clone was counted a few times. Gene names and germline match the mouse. The sequenced part of the CDR3 DNA is TGTGCCAGCAGTGATGCACGACTGGGGGGGCTA. Translating it yields CASSDARLGGL. The whole CDR3 sequence reads CASSDARLGGLEVFF. The chain couples TRBV13-1 to TRBJ1-1; TRBD1 might be the D (6 bases). With the read ending 4 residues before the CDR3 end, the germline J gene is used to fill in that end. The CDR3 sequence is 15 residues long. The germline CDR1 and CDR2 sequences are NSHNY and SYGAGN.

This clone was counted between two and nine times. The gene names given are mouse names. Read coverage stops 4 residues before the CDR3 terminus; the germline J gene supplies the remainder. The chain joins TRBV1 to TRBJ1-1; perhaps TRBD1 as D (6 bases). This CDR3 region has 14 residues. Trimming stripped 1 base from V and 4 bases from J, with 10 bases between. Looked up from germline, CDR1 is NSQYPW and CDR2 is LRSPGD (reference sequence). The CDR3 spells CTCSAGQGSTEVFF. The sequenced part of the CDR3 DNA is TGCACCTGCAGTGCAGGCCAGGGGTCCACA.